This T cell receptor beta chain appears in the sequencing data of a study of T cell responses to AZD1222 COVID-19 vaccine (dated by TCRdb to the early 2020s). The study in broad terms: A total of more than 230 trial participants underwent TCR sequencing, of whom roughly 210 had received two doses of AZD1222 and roughly 26 had received two doses of the MenACWY control vaccine. Enrollment into the trials was organized by age into subgroups of 18-55, 56-69 and 70-plus years, and those subgroups contained roughly 150, 30 and 60 TCR-sequenced participants, respectively.

For this clone: Its antigen remains unidentified. No base quality values were provided; no much bigger clone lies one nucleotide off.

CDR1 LNHDA and CDR2 SQIVND are derived from the germline V gene (reference sequence). Deletion took 9 bases off V and 4 bases off J, with a span of 10 bases between the germline ends. Counted from cysteine to phenylalanine, this CDR3 has 12 amino acids. Of the read, only the CDR3 DNA is kept; its 36 bases are in frame from base 1. The time point tag for this specimen amounts to: about 28 days (+/-7) after the second vaccine dose. AZD1222 recipients given second doses at about 4 weeks or at about 12 weeks were pooled, since spike-specific TCR depth and breadth were not found to differ between the two schedules. Vaccinee samples were obtained from the UK trials COV001 and COV002, which included a single-blind randomized controlled phase 2/3 trial of AZD1222 (ChAdOx1 nCoV-19) in healthy adults. For TCRbeta chain sequencing, PBMC samples from trial participants were taken at day 0 and at day 28 after the second dose.

Study-level results and caveats: Conclusions about previously exposed vaccinees are limited, since just six AZD1222 recipients were seropositive for SARS-CoV-2 at baseline. Spike-specific TCR breadth and depth rose significantly after two AZD1222 doses compared with day 0 and with MenACWY recipients. Participants were mostly white British, with more females than males. The authors suggested clonal diversity may have been underestimated. CD4 TCRs associated with the vaccine covered the entire spike protein, and the dominant responses were in regions 160-218 and 743-854. Reportedly, close to half of the unique spike-specific TCRs recognized epitopes lying outside the regions that are mutated in the B.1.351 and B.1.1.7 variants. The 56-69-year group was small, and its depth increase did not reach significance, likely because of low power. Because no samples from the day 14 peak response were available, repertoires could be characterized only after the peak T cell response.

The CDR3 regions of human TCRbeta chains were analyzed by immunosequencing. In the source study's methods: TCRs in the repertoires were compared against a reference library of SARS-CoV-2-specific TCRs that had been generated with the MIRA antigen-specificity platform. Breadth meant the fraction of unique TCRs that were SARS-CoV-2-associated, whereas depth meant the fraction of total T cells that were SARS-CoV-2-associated. Using the MIRA data, each spike-specific TCR was assigned both to the spike region to which the TCR was reactive and to a CD4 or CD8 class. Log10-transformed breadth and depth values were compared by one-way ANOVA with Sidak's multiple comparisons tests. What TCRdb holds here is the immuneACCESS table cut down to in-frame rearrangements. Part of the clones is not present; checked against another copy, under half of the missing clones reflect an unresolved V gene, and the others are unexplained. V, J and clone size derive from that table, while D and trimming were established from the DNA sequence. The sample includes approximately 80,000 clones, with approximately 83% observed a single time. Jointly, the top ten make up about 10% of the sample.

The sequencing here drew on peripheral blood, taken 28 days after the second AZD1222 dose. The chain was built from TRBV19 and TRBJ1-3; the D gene remains uncertain. This clonotype originated in an adult who received the AZD1222 COVID-19 vaccine. The CDR3 in this case is CASRTQGNTIYF. At the DNA level, the sequence is TGTGCCAGCCGGACCCAAGGAAACACCATATATTTT.